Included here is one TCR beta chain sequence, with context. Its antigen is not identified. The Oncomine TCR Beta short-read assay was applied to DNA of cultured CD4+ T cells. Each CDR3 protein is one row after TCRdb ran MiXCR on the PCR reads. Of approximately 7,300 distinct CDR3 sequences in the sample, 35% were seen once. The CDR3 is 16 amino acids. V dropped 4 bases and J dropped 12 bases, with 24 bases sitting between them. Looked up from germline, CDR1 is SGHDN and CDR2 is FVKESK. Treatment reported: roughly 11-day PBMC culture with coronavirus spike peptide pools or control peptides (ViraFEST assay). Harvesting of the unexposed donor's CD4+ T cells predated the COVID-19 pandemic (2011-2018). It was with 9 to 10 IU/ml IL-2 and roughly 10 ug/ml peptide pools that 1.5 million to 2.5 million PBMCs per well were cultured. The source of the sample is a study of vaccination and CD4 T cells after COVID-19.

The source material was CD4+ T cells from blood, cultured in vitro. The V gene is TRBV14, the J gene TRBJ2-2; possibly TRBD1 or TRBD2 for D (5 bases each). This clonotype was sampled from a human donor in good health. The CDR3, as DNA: TGTGCCAGCAGCCCAGCCGCCGGGACCACAATCACTAAGCTGTTTTTT. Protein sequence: CASSPAAGTTITKLFF.